One and the same sample provided the 17 T cell receptor beta chains below, sequenced in a study of PD-L1 blockade in urothelial cancer. The data were produced by immunoSEQ multiplex PCR, yet TCRdb's version contains in-frame clones alone and is incomplete. The sample consists of about 88,000 clones, roughly 90% of them appearing once. The source was PBMCs, collected around atezolizumab (anti-PD-L1) treatment. The source is a man in his sixties with urothelial cancer.

This sequence joins TRBV11-2 and TRBJ2-1, with TRBD2 matching 11 bases. Trimming took 0 bases from V and 2 from J; bases not matched to a gene: 9. The CDR3 length is 19 residues. Germline V CDR1 and CDR2: SGHAT, FQNNGV. The DNA for the CDR3 is TGTGCCAGCAGCTTAGATTGGCTAGCGGGGGGAGATACCTACAATGAGCAGTTCTTC. This encodes CASSLDWLAGGDTYNEQFF.

This clone was counted between two and nine times. V and J are TRBV11-2 and TRBJ1-6; tentative D call: TRBD1 (5 bases). The CDR3 sequence is 14 residues long. Germline V gene data show CDR1 as SGHAT and CDR2 as FQNNGV. Trimming shortened V by 6 bases and J by 6 bases, and 12 bases separated the two germline ends. CDR3 in amino acids: CASSFDSRNSPLHF. CDR3 DNA: TGTGCCAGCAGTTTCGACAGCCGTAATTCACCCCTCCACTTT.

The V call is TRBV5-6, the J call TRBJ2-5; D remains unclear. The J call is doubtful: the DNA matches TRBJ2-7 better. The CDR3 loop spans 12 amino acids. Germline CDR1 and CDR2: SGHDT and YYEEEE. DNA of the CDR3: TGTGCCAGCAGCTCGCCTTCTTACGAGCAGTACTTC. Amino acids: CASSSPSYEQYF.

This sequence joins TRBV6-4 and TRBJ1-5; 7 bases fit TRBD1. Germline loops: CDR1 MRHNA, CDR2 SNTAGT. The CDR3 totals 14 residues. The V segment lost 4 bases and the J segment 1 base; nucleotides outside the gene matches: 1. CDR3 nucleotide sequence: TGTGCCAGCAGTGGACAGGGCAGCAATCAGCCCCAGCATTTT. Encoded protein: CASSGQGSNQPQHF.

This chain joins TRBV4-1 and TRBJ2-1; TRBD1 aligns across 9 bases. In germline, CDR1 is MGHRA, CDR2 YSYEKL. This CDR3 is 16 amino acids long. The V gene end was trimmed by 4 bases and the J gene end by 4 bases; junction bases not matched to a gene: 8. As DNA, the CDR3 is TGCGCCAGCAGCCGCAACTCCGGGACAGGGTACAATGAGCAGTTCTTC. This gives the protein CASSRNSGTGYNEQFF.

This rearrangement joins TRBV29-1 to TRBJ2-3, with TRBD2 identical over 10 bases. The CDR3 contains 17 residues. CDR1 is SQVTM and CDR2 is ANQGSEA in the germline V gene. The ends lost 0 bases at V and 0 bases at J; junction bases unmatched: 6. CDR3 nucleotide sequence: TGCAGCGTTGAAGATCTCAGGACTAGCGGCAGCACAGATACGCAGTATTTT. Translated, it gives CSVEDLRTSGSTDTQYF.

The CDR3 coding sequence is TGCGCCAGCAGCCAAGTTCGTATGGAGACCCAGTACTTC. This encodes CASSQVRMETQYF. The chain joins TRBV4-3 to TRBJ2-5; D uncertain. CDR3 length: 13 residues. Looked up from germline, CDR1 is LGHNA and CDR2 is YSLEER. V was cut by 1 base and J by 5 bases, with 8 bases left in between.

The chain joins TRBV4-2 to TRBJ2-5; 11 bases map to TRBD2. The length of the CDR3 is 16 residues. Germline trimming cut 0 bases from V and 5 bases from J; bases unmatched to any gene: 5. From germline, CDR1 is LGHNA and CDR2 YNFKEQ. The CDR3 nucleotides read TGTGCCAGCAGCCAAGATTTAGCGGGAGGGGGGGAGACCCAGTACTTC. Protein product: CASSQDLAGGGETQYF.

The chain has TRBV18 and TRBJ2-5; 8 bases are a match to TRBD2. The CDR3 sequence is 18 residues long. V lost 3 bases and J lost 0; bases outside the gene matches: 12. Looked up from germline, CDR1 is KGHSH and CDR2 is LQKENI. The CDR3 DNA is TGTGCCAGCTCACCTCTACGTAGCGGGGTCCTAAACCAAGAGACCCAGTACTTC. Encoded protein: CASSPLRSGVLNQETQYF.

The V call is TRBV18, the J call TRBJ2-3, with D hard to call. This CDR3 comprises 13 residues. Per the germline V gene, CDR1 is KGHSH and CDR2 is LQKENI. The V gene lost 4 bases and the J gene lost 4 bases, with 9 bases spanning the gap. The CDR3 reads CASSRLGSDTQYF. In nucleotides, the CDR3 is TGTGCCAGCTCACGACTTGGTTCAGATACGCAGTATTTT.

The chain is built from TRBV7-6 and TRBJ2-7, with 10 bases aligning to TRBD2. The CDR3 is 15 amino acids. Trimming cost V 5 bases and J 4 bases; bases outside gene matches: 8. Germline values: CDR1 SGHVS, CDR2 FNYEAQ. CDR3 region: CASSKLAGGPYEQYF. DNA for the CDR3: TGTGCCAGCAGCAAATTAGCGGGGGGTCCTTACGAGCAGTACTTC.

This chain joins TRBV19 and TRBJ1-4; D uncertain. Trimming pared 5 bases from V and 3 bases from J, leaving 10 bases between. This CDR3 spans 14 amino acids. Germline lookup yields CDR1 LNHDA and CDR2 SQIVND (reference sequence). CDR3 in amino acids: CASSGQVANEKLFF. CDR3 coding DNA: TGTGCCAGTAGTGGCCAAGTGGCTAATGAAAAACTGTTTTTT.

The V gene is TRBV15, the J gene TRBJ1-4; tentative D call: TRBD1 (5 bases). V dropped 1 base and J dropped 8 bases, with 11 bases sitting between them. CDR1 is LNHNV and CDR2 is YYDKDF in the germline V gene (reference sequence). The CDR3 is 14 amino acids. CDR3: CATSRVYGGEKLFF. The CDR3 DNA follows: TGTGCCACCAGCAGAGTTTACGGGGGGGAAAAACTGTTTTTT.

The rearrangement uses TRBV7-2 and TRBJ2-7, with 8 bases lining up with TRBD1. The germline V gene has CDR1 SGHTA and CDR2 FQGNSA. With 0 bases clipped from V and 1 base from J, the junction kept 5 bases outside the gene matches. This CDR3 is built from 16 residues. As DNA, the CDR3 is TGTGCCAGCAGCTTAGCCCCCAGGGGGCAGTCCTACGAGCAGTACTTC. It encodes CASSLAPRGQSYEQYF.

The chain links TRBV9 to TRBJ2-7; 10 bases match TRBD1. Germline V gene sequence: CDR1 SGDLS, CDR2 YYNGEE. The CDR3 runs 15 residues. Trimming cost V 1 base and J 5 bases; bases outside gene matches: 6. The CDR3 DNA sequence: TGTGCCAGCAGCGTATCCGGGACAGGGGAGAACGAGCAGTACTTC. Translating it yields CASSVSGTGENEQYF.

V and J are TRBV6-6 and TRBJ2-7; 8 bases line up with TRBD1. Unmatched junction bases numbered 9, after V lost 9 bases and J lost 2 bases. The CDR3 is 14 amino acids. CDR1 is MNHNY and CDR2 is SVGAGI in the germline V gene (reference sequence). The CDR3 region has the DNA TGTGCCAGTTCGTTAGGACAGGGAGCCTACGAGCAGTACTTC. The encoded protein is CASSLGQGAYEQYF.

The V and J genes are TRBV9 and TRBJ2-5; 8 bases align to TRBD2. The CDR3 has 16 residues. Per the germline V gene, CDR1 is SGDLS and CDR2 is YYNGEE. The trim removed 3 bases at V and 2 bases at J, leaving 9 bases unmatched. The CDR3 DNA follows: TGTGCCAGCAGCGGGGGAAGCCCTAGCGGGCAAGAGACCCAGTACTTC. Its translation: CASSGGSPSGQETQYF.